This TCR beta chain emerged from a study of PD-1 blockade in classical Hodgkin lymphoma. Points from the study as a whole: The origin of the repertoire differences remains undefined, with disease activity or prior therapy as possible causes. Newly diagnosed patients reportedly had lower baseline TCR diversity than healthy donors.

The assay was immunoSEQ multiplex PCR, and TCRdb's table has in-frame clones only and misses some. The repertoire holds approximately 16,000 clones, just over 85% seen once, with about 0.82% in the top ten. Time point denoted: newly diagnosed, previously untreated cHL patient sample. From thawed PBMCs, CD4+ T cells were purified using magnetic negative selection. Untreated, newly diagnosed classical Hodgkin lymphoma PBMCs were used for comparison. This clone has a single count. Its antigen is undetermined. The V end was cut by 0 bases, the J end by 6 bases, with 9 bases between. This CDR3 region has 13 residues. The germline CDR1 and CDR2 sequences are WNHNN and SYGVQD (reference sequence).

The clonotype was recovered from a human donor with classical Hodgkin lymphoma. The sequenced material came from CD4+ T cells from blood. The chain carries TRBV10-1 and TRBJ2-7, with D hard to call. CDR3 sequence: CASSESVKFEQYF. As DNA, the CDR3 is TGCGCCAGCAGTGAGTCGGTGAAGTTCGAGCAGTACTTC.